This entry concerns a single T cell receptor beta chain. This record belongs to a study of blood T cell repertoires in COVID-19. Assay: immunoSEQ multiplex PCR; the TCRdb copy retains only in-frame clones and omits some. The sample records more than 75,000 clones, 85% to 90% being singletons. Germline V gives CDR1 KGHSH, CDR2 LQKENI. The CDR3 consists of 16 residues. V trimming: 3 bases; J trimming: 3 bases; junction bases outside the gene matches: 6. What was sequenced was peripheral blood. This TCR derives from a woman between 70 and 85 years old with acute or convalescent COVID-19. The V and J genes are TRBV18 and TRBJ2-7; 12 bases match TRBD2. The CDR3 DNA reads as TGTGCCAGCTCACCCCCAGGACTAGCGGGAATCTACGAGCAGTACTTC. It is translated as CASSPPGLAGIYEQYF.